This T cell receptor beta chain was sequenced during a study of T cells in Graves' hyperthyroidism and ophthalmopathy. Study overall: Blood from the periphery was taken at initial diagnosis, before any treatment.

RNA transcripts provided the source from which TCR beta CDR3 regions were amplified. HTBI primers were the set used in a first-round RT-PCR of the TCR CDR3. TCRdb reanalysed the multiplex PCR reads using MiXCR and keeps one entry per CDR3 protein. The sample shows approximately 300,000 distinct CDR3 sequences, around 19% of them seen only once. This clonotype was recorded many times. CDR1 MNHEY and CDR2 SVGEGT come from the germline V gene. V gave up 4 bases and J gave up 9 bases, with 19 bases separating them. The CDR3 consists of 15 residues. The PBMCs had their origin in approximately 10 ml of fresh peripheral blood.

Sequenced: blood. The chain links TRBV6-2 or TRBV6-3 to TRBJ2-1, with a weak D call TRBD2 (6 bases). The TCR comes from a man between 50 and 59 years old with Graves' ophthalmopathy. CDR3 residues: CASSSWVRDSSEQFF. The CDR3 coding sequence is TGTGCCAGCAGTTCCTGGGTCCGGGACTCCAGTGAGCAGTTCTTC.